This is a list of T cell receptor beta chains from one sample in a study of human T cells and chemical hapten exposure. MiXCR, applied by TCRdb to the RACE reads, yields one record per CDR3 protein. The table has 300,000 to 450,000 distinct CDR3 sequences, about 5.4% seen once; the top ten hold less than 9%. This specimen was whole blood, taken in connection with sensitization to the hapten diphenylcyclopropenone (DPC). The receptors shown here come from a woman between 18 and 30 years old with alopecia areata. Some clones in this sample may be carry-over from other donors' samples. Both conserved end residues are trimmed from each CDR3.

length	V	J	CDR3
12	TRBV12-3/TRBV12-4	TRBJ1-6	ASSAPGQGSPLH
13	TRBV19	TRBJ1-5	ASSRSGQPDQPQH
15	TRBV7-2	TRBJ1-4	ASSRKLAGTGDEKLF
12	TRBV10-3	TRBJ1-2	AISEAGQLYGYT
14	TRBV20-1	TRBJ1-2	SAKKMTGGTDYGYT
13	TRBV18	TRBJ2-1	ASSPRAEPYNEQF
12	TRBV7-9	TRBJ2-1	ASSLALAGQSPF
10	TRBV20-1	TRBJ2-1	SAYLAVGEQF
12	TRBV7-2	TRBJ1-1	ASSFGQGYTEAF
14	TRBV12-3/TRBV12-4	TRBJ1-5	ASSPRQKKNNQPQH